This TCR beta chain was sequenced in a study of T-cell reconstitution after alpha-beta-depleted transplantation in children. The germline CDR1 and CDR2 sequences are SGDLS and YYNGEE. Trimming stripped 0 bases from V and 3 bases from J, with 9 bases between. The CDR3 has 15 residues. During its preparation, the TCRbeta library received unique molecular identifiers. TCRdb processed the PCR reads anew with MiXCR; each CDR3 protein has one entry. The table includes about 300,000 distinct CDR3 sequences, 10% detected once. Ten or more counts support this clonotype. What it binds is unknown. General observations from the study: T-cell numbers and diversity, one year after transplant, stemmed largely from T cells that were newly produced.

J is TRBJ2-2 and V is TRBV9; D gene ambiguous. Specimen: PBMCs, collected before TCRalphabeta/CD19-depleted stem cell transplant. The origin of this receptor is a boy in the first two years of life with acute myeloid leukemia, due to receive a stem cell transplant. CDR3 protein: CASSVGMEHTGELFF. CDR3 DNA sequence: TGTGCCAGCAGCGTAGGTATGGAGCACACCGGGGAGCTGTTTTTT.